This T cell receptor (beta chain) was obtained from a study of OX40 agonist ivuxolimab in advanced cancers. Study-wide context: The patients got ivuxolimab, which is an agonistic anti-OX40 (CD134) antibody. Of the participants, approximately 36% had some prior anti-PD-1, anti-PD-L1 or anti-CTLA-4 therapy, which was allowed. Findings of the study overall: Antigens targeted by the expanded peripheral T cells were not determined.

Method: immunoSEQ multiplex PCR; TCRdb's copy keeps in-frame clones and lacks some. The top ten clones hold 21% of a sample with about 38,000 clones, roughly 80% of them seen once. As to this clone: The antigen is not known.

Looked up from germline, CDR1 is MNHEY and CDR2 is SVGAGI. The CDR3 extends over 14 amino acids. Trimming left V 4 bases short and J 7 bases short, with 16 bases between. Systemic immunosuppression or a history of autoimmune disease excluded patients. This clonotype originated in an adult with an advanced solid tumor such as melanoma, head and neck, liver or kidney cancer. The sequencing here drew on CD4+ or CD8+ T cells sorted from blood, taken in a trial of the OX40 agonist ivuxolimab. The J gene is TRBJ2-5, the V gene TRBV6-5; a weak D match, TRBD1 (6 bases). The CDR3 DNA is TGTGCCAGCAGTTCACCACAGGGACGGGGGACCCAGTACTTC. Encoded protein: CASSSPQGRGTQYF.